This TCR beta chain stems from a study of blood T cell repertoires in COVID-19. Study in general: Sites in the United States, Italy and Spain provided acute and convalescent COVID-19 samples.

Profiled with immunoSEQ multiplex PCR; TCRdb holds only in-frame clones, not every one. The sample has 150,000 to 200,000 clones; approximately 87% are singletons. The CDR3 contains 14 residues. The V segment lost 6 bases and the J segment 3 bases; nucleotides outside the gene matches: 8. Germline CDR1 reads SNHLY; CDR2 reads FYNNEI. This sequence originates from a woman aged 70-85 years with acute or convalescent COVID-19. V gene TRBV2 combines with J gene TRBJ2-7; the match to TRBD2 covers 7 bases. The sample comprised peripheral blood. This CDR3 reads CASRDGLVSYEQYF. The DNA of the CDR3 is TGTGCCAGCAGAGATGGACTAGTGAGCTACGAGCAGTACTTC.